Presented here are 8 T cell receptor beta chains from one specimen sequenced in a study of cytomegalovirus exposure and HLA in healthy donors. Profiled with immunoSEQ multiplex PCR; TCRdb holds only in-frame clones, not every one. Here the sample spans fewer than 350,000 clones, roughly 90% being singletons. Sequenced sample: PBMCs. Every receptor here comes from a woman between 18 and 29 years old in good health and CMV-seronegative.

This chain links TRBV30 with TRBJ1-2; no clear D gene. With 2 bases removed from V and 5 bases from J, the gap between germline ends came to 9 bases. This CDR3 spans 12 amino acids. Per germline, CDR1 GTSNPN and CDR2 SVGIG (reference sequence). CDR3 sequence: CAWSLGSYGYTF. The DNA of the CDR3 is TGTGCCTGGAGTCTGGGCAGTTATGGCTACACCTTC.

This chain connects TRBV5-6 to TRBJ2-1, with 9 positions matching TRBD1. J was trimmed by 6 bases and V by 6 bases; bases with no gene match: 10. Germline lookup yields CDR1 SGHDT and CDR2 YYEEEE. The length of the CDR3 is 15 residues. The CDR3 bases are TGTGCCAGCACCCCCCCGGGACAGGGTGGCAATGAGCAGTTCTTC. It yields the protein CASTPPGQGGNEQFF.

This chain links TRBV5-4 with TRBJ1-1; D call uncertain. The CDR3 sequence is 15 residues long. The germline V gene encodes CDR1 SGHNT and CDR2 YYREEE (reference sequence). Trimming took off 4 bases at V and 1 base at J, with 14 bases between the two ends. The DNA for the CDR3 is TGTGCCAGCAGCCAACTAGGATATCGGAACACTGAAGCTTTCTTT. As protein: CASSQLGYRNTEAFF.

The CDR3 region is CASSEYNSYTF. CDR3 DNA sequence: TGTGCCAGCAGTGAATATAACTCCTACACCTTC. The chain couples TRBV25-1 to TRBJ1-2; no reliable D call. The V end was cut by 0 bases, the J end by 10 bases, with 6 bases between. CDR1 is MGHDK, CDR2 SYGVNS, per germline. The CDR3 sequence is 11 residues long.

The V gene is TRBV2, the J gene TRBJ2-5, with 7 bases aligning to TRBD1. Per germline, CDR1 SNHLY and CDR2 FYNNEI. The V segment lost 1 base and the J segment 3 bases; nucleotides outside the gene matches: 11. This CDR3 has 17 amino acids. The CDR3 DNA is TGTGCCAGCAGTGAAGAAGCCTCCGGGACAGCGAAAGAGACCCAGTACTTC. Its translation: CASSEEASGTAKETQYF.

The J gene is TRBJ1-2, the V gene TRBV27; TRBD1 aligns across 9 bases. The CDR3 sequence is 14 residues long. J was trimmed by 10 bases and V by 6 bases; bases with no gene match: 12. In germline, CDR1 is MNHEY, CDR2 SMNVEV (reference sequence). The DNA of the CDR3 is TGTGCCAGCAGCCGAACCAGGACAGGGGAAGACTACACCTTC. Translated, it gives CASSRTRTGEDYTF.

The chain recombines TRBV27 with TRBJ2-1, with 7 bases lining up with TRBD2. Germline V CDR1 and CDR2: MNHEY, SMNVEV (reference sequence). The V and J ends lost 3 bases and 8 bases, in that order; junction bases with no gene match: 13. This CDR3 comprises 16 residues. The CDR3 spells CASSFFLAVPRDEQFF. The DNA for the CDR3 is TGTGCCAGCAGTTTCTTCCTAGCGGTCCCCCGGGATGAGCAGTTCTTC.

The chain couples TRBV7-3 to TRBJ1-4; D may be TRBD1 (5 bases). V was cut by 1 base and J by 11 bases, with 11 bases left in between. The CDR3 length is 13 residues. Germline CDR1 reads SGHTA; CDR2 reads FQGTGA. The CDR3 sequence: CASSLNQWGKLFF. In DNA form, the CDR3 reads TGTGCCAGCAGCTTAAATCAGTGGGGCAAACTGTTTTTT.